Sequencing of this T cell receptor (beta chain) was carried out in a study of T cell changes during pregnancy in multiple sclerosis. Sequenced by immunoSEQ multiplex PCR; TCRdb stores in-frame clones only, minus some. The data contain tens of thousands of clones, over 90% of them singletons. Per germline, CDR1 SGHRS and CDR2 YFSETQ. The CDR3 has 14 amino acids. V was shortened by 2 bases and J by 0 bases, with 5 bases between the two germline ends. The sequencing used peripheral blood, collected in the third trimester of pregnancy. This TCR derives from a female donor with multiple sclerosis, enrolled in a pregnancy study. J is TRBJ1-4 and V is TRBV5-1; D unclear. CDR3 region: CASSFLTTNEKLFF. The CDR3 DNA follows: TGCGCCAGCAGCTTTCTAACAACTAATGAAAAACTGTTTTTT.